This TCR beta chain was documented in a study of cytomegalovirus exposure and HLA in healthy donors. PCR used 60 Vbeta primers and 13 Jbeta primers. Assay: immunoSEQ multiplex PCR; the TCRdb copy retains only in-frame clones and omits some. Here the sample spans hundreds of thousands of clones, around 89% being singletons. This clone was seen just once. This TCR derives from a woman under 30 in good health and CMV-seronegative. Sequencing was carried out using PBMCs.

For the CDR3, the DNA is TGTGCCAGCAGCCTGACTAGCGGGTACGAGCAGTACTTC. It encodes CASSLTSGYEQYF. The rearrangement joins TRBV5-6 to TRBJ2-7, with 10 bases identical to TRBD2. Trimming took 4 bases from V and 4 from J; bases not matched to a gene: 2. This CDR3 is built from 13 residues. From germline, CDR1 is SGHDT and CDR2 YYEEEE.